This T cell receptor beta chain is drawn from a study of blood T cell repertoires in COVID-19. Study-wide context: Specimens from acute and convalescent COVID-19 originated in the United States, Italy and Spain. The cDNA or gDNA used as material had been derived from T cells, B-cell-depleted T cells, or PBMCs.

In the source study's methods: Nucleated cell counts were estimated from reference gene primer amplification. Assay used: immunoSEQ multiplex PCR; TCRdb lists only in-frame clones, some missing. That table furnishes V, J and clone size, whereas the DNA furnished D and trimming. The sample yields approximately 160,000 clones, 85% seen once. Patients in Seattle were enrolled during active infection, then followed longitudinally. Deletions cut 3 bases from V and 0 bases from J, with 5 bases between. This CDR3 spans 12 amino acids. Looked up from germline, CDR1 is SQVTM and CDR2 is ANQGSEA. Sequenced sample: peripheral blood. This clonotype was sampled from a woman in her sixties or seventies with COVID-19, enrolled during active disease. The V call is TRBV29-1, the J call TRBJ1-2; no clear D gene. The chain's CDR3 is CSVEQANYGYTF. As DNA, the CDR3 is TGCAGCGTTGAGCAGGCTAACTATGGCTACACCTTC.